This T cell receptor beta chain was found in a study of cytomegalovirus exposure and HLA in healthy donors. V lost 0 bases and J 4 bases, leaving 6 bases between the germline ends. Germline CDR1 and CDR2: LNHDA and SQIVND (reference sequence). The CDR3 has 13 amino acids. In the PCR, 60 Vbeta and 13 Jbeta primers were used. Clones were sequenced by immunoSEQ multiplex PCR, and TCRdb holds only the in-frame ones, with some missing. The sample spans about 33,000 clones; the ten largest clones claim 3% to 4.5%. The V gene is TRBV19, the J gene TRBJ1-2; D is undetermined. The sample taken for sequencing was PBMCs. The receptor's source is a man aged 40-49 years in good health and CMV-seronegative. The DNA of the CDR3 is TGTGCCAGTAGTATAGACCGCAGCTATGGCTACACCTTC. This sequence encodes CASSIDRSYGYTF.